This TCR beta chain was recovered during a study of response to subunit inactivated influenza vaccine. Study results and caveats: Authors suggested few new T cells are recruited by each seasonal influenza vaccination.

In the case of this clonotype: The antigen remains undetermined.

Via MiXCR, TCRdb re-called the RT-PCR reads, giving one row per CDR3 protein. Altogether hundreds of thousands of distinct CDR3 sequences are present, 14% being singletons, with the ten largest covering around 7.6%. In germline, CDR1 is LNHNV, CDR2 YYDKDF (reference sequence). The V and J ends lost 3 bases and 3 bases, in that order; junction bases with no gene match: 7. This CDR3 comprises 15 residues. The receptor comes from a man aged 50-59 years who received an inactivated influenza vaccine. Sequencing was performed on PBMCs from blood, taken approximately 15 days before vaccination. The chain is built from TRBV15 and TRBJ2-7; 8 bases align to TRBD1. The CDR3 region has the DNA TGTGCCACCAGCAGTGGACAGGGCTCAAGCTACGAGCAGTACTTC. Its protein product is CATSSGQGSSYEQYF.